A selection of T cell receptor beta chains follows, all from one sample in a study of brain metastases from non-small cell lung cancer. Produced via immunoSEQ multiplex PCR; TCRdb's table is partial and in-frame only. The profile shows over 12,000 clones, approximately 83% of them singletons. The sequenced material came from primary lung tumor tissue. These receptors all come from a donor aged 40 or over with non-small cell lung cancer. Both conserved end residues are part of each CDR3. Fields, in order: J gene, clone size, V gene, D gene, CDR3 protein, CDR3 DNA. A D gene is named only where the DNA matches it firmly. Clone size is not always given. Where it is, it says once, few, many or a class for expanded clones.

j_call: TRBJ1-1; clone_size: once; v_call: TRBV10-3; d_call: TRBD1; cdr3_aa: CAISEPGQANTEAFF; cdr3_nt: TGTGCCATCAGTGAGCCCGGACAGGCGAACACTGAAGCTTTCTTT
j_call: TRBJ2-5; clone_size: NA; v_call: TRBV12-3/TRBV12-4; d_call: TRBD1; cdr3_aa: CASSDRGKTQYF; cdr3_nt: TGTGCCAGCAGTGACAGGGGGAAGACCCAGTACTTC
j_call: TRBJ2-3; clone_size: NA; v_call: TRBV6-5; d_call: NA; cdr3_aa: CASSSSGRPSTDTQYF; cdr3_nt: TGTGCCAGCAGTTCGTCCGGGCGGCCTAGCACAGATACGCAGTATTTT
j_call: TRBJ2-5; clone_size: NA; v_call: TRBV5-1; d_call: NA; cdr3_aa: CASSSTQGSETQYF; cdr3_nt: TGCGCCAGCAGCTCCACACAGGGCAGCGAGACCCAGTACTTC
j_call: TRBJ1-1; clone_size: NA; v_call: TRBV9; d_call: TRBD1; cdr3_aa: CASSVDRGRREGHTEAFF; cdr3_nt: TGTGCCAGCAGCGTCGACAGGGGGCGCAGGGAGGGGCACACTGAAGCTTTCTTT
j_call: TRBJ1-2; clone_size: NA; v_call: TRBV3-1/TRBV3-2; d_call: TRBD1; cdr3_aa: CASSPVPGQGNYGYTF; cdr3_nt: TGTGCCAGCAGCCCTGTCCCGGGACAGGGAAACTATGGCTACACCTTC
j_call: TRBJ1-3; clone_size: NA; v_call: TRBV9; d_call: NA; cdr3_aa: CASSVGAALDGNTIYF; cdr3_nt: TGTGCCAGCAGCGTAGGGGCGGCTCTGGATGGAAACACCATATATTTT
j_call: TRBJ2-3; clone_size: NA; v_call: TRBV5-1; d_call: NA; cdr3_aa: CASSLDYRRTDTQYF; cdr3_nt: TGCGCCAGCAGCTTGGACTATCGGCGCACAGATACGCAGTATTTT
j_call: TRBJ2-5; clone_size: few; v_call: TRBV7-6; d_call: NA; cdr3_aa: CASSLPGQAETQYF; cdr3_nt: TGTGCCAGCAGCTTACCAGGCCAGGCGGAGACCCAGTACTTC
j_call: TRBJ1-4; clone_size: NA; v_call: TRBV5-1; d_call: TRBD1; cdr3_aa: CASSWYSGTDATNEKLFF; cdr3_nt: TGCGCCAGCAGCTGGTATTCCGGGACAGATGCAACTAATGAAAAACTGTTTTTT
j_call: TRBJ2-1; clone_size: few; v_call: TRBV5-1; d_call: NA; cdr3_aa: CASRGRPSDYNEQFF; cdr3_nt: TGCGCCAGCAGAGGCCGACCTTCGGATTACAATGAGCAGTTCTTC
j_call: TRBJ2-3; clone_size: few; v_call: TRBV10-3; d_call: TRBD2; cdr3_aa: CAISESGLAGLKDTQYF; cdr3_nt: TGTGCCATCAGTGAGTCGGGACTAGCGGGGCTCAAAGATACGCAGTATTTT
j_call: TRBJ2-1; clone_size: NA; v_call: TRBV28; d_call: TRBD1; cdr3_aa: CASRSTGVRNEQFF; cdr3_nt: TGTGCCAGCAGGTCGACAGGGGTAAGGAATGAGCAGTTCTTC
j_call: TRBJ1-1; clone_size: NA; v_call: TRBV12-3/TRBV12-4; d_call: NA; cdr3_aa: CASSAGHNFGAFF; cdr3_nt: TGTGCCAGCAGCGCGGGACATAACTTCGGGGCTTTCTTT
j_call: TRBJ1-2; clone_size: NA; v_call: TRBV9; d_call: TRBD1; cdr3_aa: CASSVGTGESGYTF; cdr3_nt: TGTGCCAGCAGCGTAGGTACAGGGGAGAGTGGCTACACCTTC
j_call: TRBJ1-2; clone_size: NA; v_call: TRBV19; d_call: NA; cdr3_aa: CASSIGVLAGYTF; cdr3_nt: TGTGCCAGTAGTATTGGGGTTCTGGCTGGCTACACCTTC
j_call: TRBJ2-1; clone_size: NA; v_call: TRBV6-5; d_call: TRBD2; cdr3_aa: CASSYSSRGGLNEQFF; cdr3_nt: TGTGCCAGCAGTTACTCGTCCCGCGGGGGGTTAAATGAGCAGTTCTTC
j_call: TRBJ1-1; clone_size: NA; v_call: TRBV6-2/TRBV6-3; d_call: NA; cdr3_aa: CASSYSLGSTEAFF; cdr3_nt: TGTGCCAGCAGTTACTCTTTGGGCTCCACTGAAGCTTTCTTT
j_call: TRBJ2-1; clone_size: NA; v_call: TRBV6-2/TRBV6-3; d_call: NA; cdr3_aa: CASSYFGNEQFF; cdr3_nt: TGTGCCAGCAGTTACTTCGGGAATGAGCAGTTCTTC
j_call: TRBJ2-7; clone_size: NA; v_call: TRBV24-1; d_call: TRBD1; cdr3_aa: CATSDTTRTGGYEQYF; cdr3_nt: TGTGCCACCAGTGATACAACAAGGACAGGGGGTTACGAGCAGTACTTC
j_call: TRBJ1-1; clone_size: few; v_call: TRBV19; d_call: NA; cdr3_aa: CASSIGRKGEAFF; cdr3_nt: TGTGCCAGTAGTATAGGAAGGAAGGGTGAAGCTTTCTTT
j_call: TRBJ1-6; clone_size: few; v_call: TRBV4-1; d_call: NA; cdr3_aa: CASSQERTGIGLYNSPLHF; cdr3_nt: TGCGCCAGCAGCCAAGAGAGAACCGGAATAGGGCTCTATAATTCACCCCTCCACTTT
j_call: TRBJ2-7; clone_size: NA; v_call: TRBV7-9; d_call: NA; cdr3_aa: CASSSEGGAGYEQYF; cdr3_nt: TGTGCCAGCAGCTCCGAAGGAGGGGCAGGCTACGAGCAGTACTTC
j_call: TRBJ1-1; clone_size: NA; v_call: TRBV7-6; d_call: NA; cdr3_aa: CASSREQGSTEAFF; cdr3_nt: TGTGCCAGCAGCAGAGAACAGGGTAGCACTGAAGCTTTCTTT
j_call: TRBJ1-1; clone_size: NA; v_call: TRBV30; d_call: NA; cdr3_aa: CAWGQCKLFF; cdr3_nt: TGTGCCTGGGGTCAATGCAAGCTTTTCTTT
j_call: TRBJ1-1; clone_size: NA; v_call: TRBV4-1; d_call: NA; cdr3_aa: CASSQSEVDRTEAFF; cdr3_nt: TGCGCCAGCAGCCAATCGGAGGTCGACCGGACTGAAGCTTTCTTT
j_call: TRBJ1-1; clone_size: NA; v_call: TRBV6-5; d_call: NA; cdr3_aa: CASSTRGLMNTEAFF; cdr3_nt: TGTGCCAGCAGCACCCGCGGACTCATGAACACTGAAGCTTTCTTT
j_call: TRBJ1-2; clone_size: once; v_call: TRBV19; d_call: NA; cdr3_aa: CASSKDPDSHNYGYTF; cdr3_nt: TGTGCCAGTAGTAAGGATCCCGACAGCCACAACTATGGCTACACCTTC
j_call: TRBJ2-3; clone_size: NA; v_call: TRBV5-1; d_call: NA; cdr3_aa: CASSLEGRGADTQYF; cdr3_nt: TGCGCCAGCAGCTTAGAGGGCAGGGGAGCAGATACGCAGTATTTT
j_call: TRBJ1-1; clone_size: NA; v_call: TRBV2; d_call: NA; cdr3_aa: CASMRGTEAFF; cdr3_nt: TGTGCCAGCATGAGGGGCACTGAAGCTTTCTTT
j_call: TRBJ1-2; clone_size: few; v_call: TRBV27; d_call: NA; cdr3_aa: CASSLSSGVQAGYTF; cdr3_nt: TGTGCCAGCAGTTTATCATCAGGGGTGCAGGCTGGCTACACCTTC
j_call: TRBJ2-1; clone_size: NA; v_call: TRBV5-1; d_call: NA; cdr3_aa: CASSQVSSYNEQFF; cdr3_nt: TGCGCCAGCAGCCAGGTTAGCTCCTACAATGAGCAGTTCTTC
j_call: TRBJ2-1; clone_size: NA; v_call: TRBV30; d_call: TRBD2; cdr3_aa: CAWTPRGGLVQNEQFF; cdr3_nt: TGTGCCTGGACCCCAAGGGGGGGACTAGTTCAAAATGAGCAGTTCTTC
j_call: TRBJ2-5; clone_size: NA; v_call: TRBV7-7; d_call: TRBD1; cdr3_aa: CASSRTGKGVQETQYF; cdr3_nt: TGTGCCAGCAGCCGGACAGGGAAAGGGGTCCAAGAGACCCAGTACTTC
j_call: TRBJ1-6; clone_size: NA; v_call: TRBV27; d_call: NA; cdr3_aa: CASSQWYGVGSPLHF; cdr3_nt: TGTGCCAGCAGTCAATGGTACGGGGTCGGGTCACCCCTCCACTTT
j_call: TRBJ1-1; clone_size: NA; v_call: TRBV3-1/TRBV3-2; d_call: NA; cdr3_aa: CASSPRIGSTEAFF; cdr3_nt: TGTGCCAGCAGCCCCCGCATCGGCAGCACTGAAGCTTTCTTT
j_call: TRBJ2-1; clone_size: NA; v_call: TRBV5-6; d_call: TRBD1; cdr3_aa: CASSYKDRVYNEQFF; cdr3_nt: TGTGCCAGCAGCTACAAGGACAGGGTTTACAATGAGCAGTTCTTC
j_call: TRBJ1-5; clone_size: once; v_call: TRBV27; d_call: NA; cdr3_aa: CACRSNQPQHF; cdr3_nt: TGTGCCTGCCGCTCCAATCAGCCCCAGCATTTT
j_call: TRBJ1-4; clone_size: NA; v_call: TRBV5-6; d_call: TRBD1; cdr3_aa: CASSPRDREAGEKLFF; cdr3_nt: TGTGCCAGCAGCCCCCGGGACAGGGAGGCAGGTGAAAAACTGTTTTTT
j_call: TRBJ1-1; clone_size: NA; v_call: TRBV5-1; d_call: NA; cdr3_aa: CASSLGPEAFF; cdr3_nt: TGCGCCAGCAGCTTAGGACCCGAAGCTTTCTTT
j_call: TRBJ2-2; clone_size: NA; v_call: TRBV21-1; d_call: NA; cdr3_aa: CASSKYWPTGGSTGELFF; cdr3_nt: TGTGCCAGCAGCAAATACTGGCCCACAGGGGGAAGTACCGGGGAGCTGTTTTTT
j_call: TRBJ1-2; clone_size: NA; v_call: TRBV6-5; d_call: NA; cdr3_aa: CASSSSGGVNYGYTF; cdr3_nt: TGTGCCAGCAGTTCCTCGGGGGGGGTTAACTATGGCTACACCTTC
j_call: TRBJ1-2; clone_size: medium-sized; v_call: TRBV5-4; d_call: TRBD1; cdr3_aa: CASSSAPGQGPFYGYTF; cdr3_nt: TGTGCCAGCAGCTCCGCACCGGGACAGGGGCCGTTCTATGGCTACACCTTC
j_call: TRBJ1-1; clone_size: few; v_call: TRBV5-1; d_call: NA; cdr3_aa: CASSSTHLNTEAFF; cdr3_nt: TGCGCCAGCAGCTCCACACATCTGAACACTGAAGCTTTCTTT
j_call: TRBJ2-7; clone_size: NA; v_call: TRBV3-1/TRBV3-2; d_call: TRBD2; cdr3_aa: CASSQGTSGGAAEQYF; cdr3_nt: TGTGCCAGCAGCCAAGGAACTAGCGGGGGGGCCGCCGAGCAGTACTTC
j_call: TRBJ1-1; clone_size: NA; v_call: TRBV5-5; d_call: NA; cdr3_aa: CASSLFDGRSNTEAFF; cdr3_nt: TGTGCCAGCAGCTTGTTTGACGGACGTAGCAACACTGAAGCTTTCTTT
j_call: TRBJ1-5; clone_size: few; v_call: TRBV6-5; d_call: NA; cdr3_aa: CASSLIGDQPQHF; cdr3_nt: TGTGCCAGCAGTCTAATAGGGGATCAGCCCCAGCATTTT
j_call: TRBJ2-1; clone_size: NA; v_call: TRBV5-1; d_call: TRBD1; cdr3_aa: CASSLGDRGSYNEQFF; cdr3_nt: TGCGCCAGCAGCTTGGGCGACAGGGGATCCTACAATGAGCAGTTCTTC
j_call: TRBJ1-6; clone_size: NA; v_call: TRBV12-3/TRBV12-4; d_call: NA; cdr3_aa: CASSFGASPLHF; cdr3_nt: TGTGCCAGCAGTTTCGGGGCATCACCCCTCCACTTT
j_call: TRBJ2-5; clone_size: NA; v_call: TRBV12-3/TRBV12-4; d_call: NA; cdr3_aa: CASSLGWVETQYF; cdr3_nt: TGTGCCAGCAGTTTAGGGTGGGTAGAGACCCAGTACTTC